This T cell receptor beta chain was recorded in a study of naive and memory T cell subsets. Study-wide findings and caveats: A few larger clonotypes appeared in naive repertoires, especially CD8, possibly memory cells re-expressing CD45RA. Activation and differentiation may alter RNA-based TCR counts.

This clonotype has a handful of counts. Its antigen remains unidentified. Both TRBC1 and TRBC2 were covered by a beta constant-region primer of two equimolar oligonucleotides. Ligated cDNA was amplified by four rounds of PCR with nested alpha and beta constant-region primers and SP2. One entry per CDR3 protein results from TCRdb running MiXCR on the UMI-ligation and nested PCR reads. The profile covers roughly 150,000 distinct CDR3 sequences, with roughly 23% appearing a single time and 0.11% taken by the ten largest. Trimming shortened V by 2 bases and J by 0 bases, and 14 bases separated the two germline ends. This CDR3 comprises 17 residues. CDR1 and CDR2 (germline): MDHEN, SYDVKM.

The chain recombines TRBV28 with TRBJ2-4, with D perhaps TRBD1 (6 bases). The material sequenced was naive CD4+ T cells from blood. This clonotype was obtained from a human donor in good health. CDR3 sequence: CASSLGQSALAKNIQYF. CDR3 DNA: TGTGCCAGCAGTTTAGGACAGAGTGCCTTAGCCAAAAACATTCAGTACTTC.